The 25 T cell receptor beta chains listed next were all sequenced from one sample in a study of OX40 agonist ivuxolimab in advanced cancers. Library construction relied on the immunoSEQ multiplex PCR assay. TCRdb re-hosts the immuneACCESS table, in-frame sequences only. Its copies lack some clones; in the studies checked, an unresolved V gene accounts for under half of them, and the cause for the rest is not known. The sample profile shows tens of thousands of clones; over 80% of them were found once. The ten largest clonotypes hold approximately 5.6% of the sample. This sample comprised CD4+ or CD8+ T cells sorted from blood, obtained in a trial of the OX40 agonist ivuxolimab. The source is an adult with an advanced solid tumor such as melanoma, head and neck, liver or kidney cancer.

V and J are TRBV6-5 and TRBJ2-7; D gene uncertain. V was clipped by 2 bases and J by 0 bases, with 5 bases between them. Germline CDR1 is MNHEY and CDR2 is SVGAGI. The length of the CDR3 is 13 residues. CDR3 loop: CASSYAGSYEQYF. For the CDR3, the DNA is TGTGCCAGCAGTTACGCTGGCTCCTACGAGCAGTACTTC.

This clone has a single count. V is TRBV6-5 and J is TRBJ1-3; a possible D gene is TRBD1 (6 bases). This CDR3 comprises 15 residues. Deletions cut 0 bases from V and 2 bases from J, with 8 bases between. Per the germline V gene, CDR1 is MNHEY and CDR2 is SVGAGI. The CDR3 reads CASSYSYRAGNTIYF. The CDR3, as DNA: TGTGCCAGCAGTTACTCTTACAGGGCTGGAAACACCATATATTTT.

The chain recombines TRBV2 with TRBJ2-2, with D maybe TRBD2 (6 bases). Trimming took 6 bases from V and 5 from J, leaving 16 bases between them. This CDR3 contains 15 residues. Germline CDR1 SNHLY, CDR2 FYNNEI. As DNA, the CDR3 is TGTGCCAGCAGACCCGGTGGGGGGAAAACCGGGGAGCTGTTTTTT. Translation gives CASRPGGGKTGELFF.

The V call is TRBV28, the J call TRBJ1-1; 11 positions agree with TRBD1. Losses at the gene ends were 5 bases for V and 4 bases for J; bases not matched to a gene: 6. Germline CDR1 is MDHEN and CDR2 is SYDVKM. The length of the CDR3 is 15 residues. Written as DNA, the CDR3 is TGTGCCAGCAGTGGACAGGGGGCGCGGGTCACTGAAGCTTTCTTT. This encodes CASSGQGARVTEAFF.

The rearrangement uses TRBV5-6 and TRBJ2-3, with 7 nucleotides matching TRBD1. CDR1 and CDR2 (germline): SGHDT, YYEEEE. Trimming took 4 bases from V and 5 from J; bases not matched to a gene: 7. This CDR3 comprises 14 residues. Here the CDR3 DNA reads TGTGCCAGCAGCGAGCAAGGGGGCGGAGATACGCAGTATTTT. Amino acids: CASSEQGGGDTQYF.

The rearrangement uses TRBV7-9 and TRBJ2-1; D may be TRBD1 or TRBD2 (5 bases each). V dropped 5 bases and J dropped 1 base, with 12 bases sitting between them. The CDR3 length is 15 residues. The germline CDR1 and CDR2 sequences are SEHNR and FQNEAQ (reference sequence). CDR3 DNA: TGTGCCAGCAGCCCCGCCAGGGAGTCCTACAATGAGCAGTTCTTC. It yields the protein CASSPARESYNEQFF.

This sequence joins TRBV6-5 and TRBJ1-1, with D hard to call. The V gene's germline CDR1 is MNHEY and CDR2 SVGAGI. The CDR3 loop spans 15 amino acids. Deletions cut 3 bases from V and 6 bases from J, with 17 bases between. CDR3 protein: CASSYSEALIAEAFF. CDR3 sequence (DNA): TGTGCCAGCAGTTATTCGGAGGCGTTGATAGCTGAAGCTTTCTTT.

This chain connects TRBV5-5 to TRBJ1-3; a possible D gene is TRBD1 (5 bases). V lost 4 bases and J 5 bases, leaving 10 bases between the germline ends. The CDR3 is made up of 13 amino acids. Germline lookup yields CDR1 SGHKS and CDR2 YYEKEE (reference sequence). The CDR3 coding sequence is TGTGCCAGCAGCGGATACAGGAGAAACACCATATATTTT. This translates into CASSGYRRNTIYF.

CDR3 coding DNA: TGTGCCAGCAGTCAGGGTTTTTCCAACCAAGAGACCCAGTACTTC. Translating gives CASSQGFSNQETQYF. V gene TRBV6-5 combines with J gene TRBJ2-5; a weak D match, TRBD1 (5 bases). V was shortened by 5 bases and J by 0 bases, with 13 bases between the two germline ends. Germline CDR1 MNHEY, CDR2 SVGAGI. The CDR3 has 15 amino acids.

The chain links TRBV28 to TRBJ2-2; D is possibly TRBD1 (6 bases). V was cut by 6 bases and J by 4 bases, with 15 bases left in between. The germline V gene encodes CDR1 MDHEN and CDR2 SYDVKM. This CDR3 spans 15 amino acids. The CDR3 DNA follows: TGTGCCAGCAGGTCAGGGGATTACGGCACCGGGGAGCTGTTTTTT. It specifies CASRSGDYGTGELFF.

This chain uses TRBV10-3 with TRBJ1-1; 9 positions match TRBD1. Germline-derived CDR1 and CDR2 are ENHRY and SYGVKD. Losses at the gene ends were 2 bases for V and 6 bases for J; bases not matched to a gene: 4. There are 14 residues in the CDR3. The CDR3 sequence is CAISEVDRGAEAFF. CDR3 nucleotides: TGTGCCATCAGTGAGGTCGACAGGGGGGCTGAAGCTTTCTTT.

The rearrangement uses TRBV7-8 and TRBJ2-3; TRBD2 is a possible D gene (5 bases). CDR3 length: 15 amino acids. Trimming removed 3 bases from V and 2 bases from J, with 12 bases in between. Germline V CDR1 and CDR2: SGHVS, FQNEAQ. The CDR3: CASSFRTSVTDTQYF. DNA of the CDR3: TGTGCCAGCAGCTTCCGGACTTCCGTCACAGATACGCAGTATTTT.

The CDR3 region is CASTDRTSGGLWFKKDTQYF. The CDR3 coding sequence is TGTGCCAGCACCGACCGGACTAGCGGGGGCCTCTGGTTTAAAAAAGATACGCAGTATTTT. The chain has TRBV2 and TRBJ2-3, with 13 nucleotides matching TRBD2. Germline V gene data show CDR1 as SNHLY and CDR2 as FYNNEI. With 7 bases clipped from V and 5 bases from J, the junction kept 21 bases outside the gene matches. The CDR3 is made up of 20 amino acids.

The CDR3 region is CASRPQASNNSPLHF. The CDR3 nucleotides read TGTGCCAGCAGACCACAGGCGTCAAATAATTCACCCCTCCACTTT. This chain links TRBV2 with TRBJ1-6; D is perhaps TRBD1 (5 bases). Trimming removed 6 bases at V and 5 bases at J, with 14 bases between. The CDR3 is made up of 15 amino acids. CDR1 is SNHLY, CDR2 FYNNEI, per germline.

V usage is TRBV2 and J usage is TRBJ1-5, with D perhaps TRBD1 (6 bases). This CDR3 comprises 15 residues. Germline-derived CDR1 and CDR2 are SNHLY and FYNNEI. V lost 4 bases and J lost 3, with 13 bases in between. This chain's CDR3 is CASSAQGTNNQPQHF. CDR3 nucleotides: TGTGCCAGCAGTGCACAGGGAACTAACAATCAGCCCCAGCATTTT.

CDR3 protein: CASSPTTGTNTGELFF. CDR3 bases: TGTGCCAGCTCACCAACCACAGGGACGAACACCGGGGAGCTGTTTTTT. This chain uses TRBV18 with TRBJ2-2; possible D gene TRBD1, 6 bases. V was cut by 2 bases and J by 0 bases, with 10 bases left in between. Germline-derived CDR1 and CDR2 are KGHSH and LQKENI. This CDR3 spans 16 amino acids.

V and J are TRBV28 and TRBJ2-2; a possible D gene is TRBD1 (6 bases). The V and J ends lost 2 bases and 5 bases respectively, with 24 bases between them. The CDR3 covers 19 residues. CDR1 MDHEN and CDR2 SYDVKM come from the germline V gene. The CDR3 spells CASSLPLEQGPRITGELFF. The CDR3 DNA follows: TGTGCCAGCAGTTTACCCCTAGAGCAGGGGCCCCGAATTACCGGGGAGCTGTTTTTT.

The CDR3 nucleotides read TGTGCCAGCAGCCCTGGGGGGGTGGCGAACACTGAAGCTTTCTTT. This translates into CASSPGGVANTEAFF. The rearrangement links TRBV27 to TRBJ1-1, with a possible D match to TRBD1 (5 bases). Trimming pared 6 bases from V and 1 base from J, leaving 15 bases between. CDR1 and CDR2 from the germline V gene are MNHEY and SMNVEV (reference sequence). This CDR3 region has 15 residues.

This clone was counted a single time. The chain employs TRBV7-9 and TRBJ1-1; TRBD1 is a possible D gene (6 bases). The germline V gene encodes CDR1 SEHNR and CDR2 FQNEAQ (reference sequence). Trimming removed 4 bases from V and 4 bases from J, with 16 bases in between. The CDR3 totals 15 residues. Written as DNA, the CDR3 is TGTGCCAGCAGCTCGGATACAGGGTCGGGCACTGAAGCTTTCTTT. Translating it yields CASSSDTGSGTEAFF. Full variable domain (outside the CDR3, taken from reference TRBV7-9 and TRBJ1-1): DTGVSQNPRHKITKRGQNVTFRCDPISEHNRLYWYRQTLGQGPEFLTYFQNEAQLEKSRLLSDRFSAERPKGSFSTLEIQRTEQGDSAMYLCASSSDTGSGTEAFFGQGTRLTVV.

In the case of this clone: Other DNA variants within this sample encode the same CDR3. The genes are TRBV25-1 and TRBJ1-6; perhaps TRBD1 as D (5 bases). From germline, CDR1 is MGHDK and CDR2 SYGVNS. The CDR3 loop spans 13 amino acids. V gave up 6 bases and J gave up 4 bases, with 7 bases separating them. Here the CDR3 DNA reads TGTGCCAGCAGAGGGGAGTATAATTCACCCCTCCACTTT. Amino acid sequence: CASRGEYNSPLHF.

V usage is TRBV11-1 and J usage is TRBJ2-2, with 8 bases aligning to TRBD1. The CDR3 spans 15 residues. Germline V gives CDR1 SGHAT, CDR2 FQDESV (reference sequence). J gave up 4 bases and V 5 bases, and 6 bases lay outside the gene matches. The CDR3 coding sequence is TGTGCCAGCAGCCTGACAGGGGCTTCCACCGGGGAGCTGTTTTTT. It is translated as CASSLTGASTGELFF.

The rearrangement links TRBV19 to TRBJ2-2; 9 bases are shared with TRBD2. CDR3 size: 14 residues. The germline V gene encodes CDR1 LNHDA and CDR2 SQIVND (reference sequence). J was trimmed by 7 bases and V by 7 bases; bases with no gene match: 7. As DNA, the CDR3 is TGTGCCAGTAAGGGACTAGCTTATGGCGGGGAGCTGTTTTTT. As protein: CASKGLAYGGELFF.

The genes are TRBV27 and TRBJ1-2, with TRBD1 matching over 8 bases. V shed 0 bases and J 4 bases; nucleotides not matched to a gene: 4. Germline V CDR1 and CDR2: MNHEY, SMNVEV (reference sequence). CDR3 length: 15 amino acids. CDR3 DNA: TGTGCCAGCAGTTTATCGGACAGGGTGAGCTATGGCTACACCTTC. Translation: CASSLSDRVSYGYTF.

This chain connects TRBV10-1 to TRBJ1-2; D unclear. Trimming cost V 4 bases and J 4 bases, with 10 bases left between them. The CDR3 is 13 amino acids. Germline V gene lookup returns CDR1 WNHNN and CDR2 SYGVQD (reference sequence). CDR3 coding DNA: TGCGCCAGCAGTGGAAACAGCTTCTATGGCTACACCTTC. It codes for CASSGNSFYGYTF.

This sequence joins TRBV27 and TRBJ2-3; TRBD2 agrees at 7 bases. The CDR3 extends over 15 amino acids. Per the germline V gene, CDR1 is MNHEY and CDR2 is SMNVEV (reference sequence). The V and J ends lost 8 bases and 3 bases, in that order; junction bases with no gene match: 11. The CDR3: CASLGREGRTDTQYF. The CDR3 DNA follows: TGTGCCAGCCTTGGAAGGGAGGGCCGGACAGATACGCAGTATTTT.